The 8 T cell receptor beta chains in this list originate from one sample, sequenced in a study of blood T cell repertoires in COVID-19. TCRdb keeps only in-frame clones here, not all; method: immunoSEQ multiplex PCR. The sample records a few hundred thousand clones, around 84% being singletons. The sequencing input was peripheral blood. All receptors derive from a human donor with acute or convalescent COVID-19. The donor label of this sample is uncertain.

The chain combines TRBV19 with TRBJ2-2; TRBD1 aligns across 7 bases. The J segment lost 5 bases and the V segment lost 4 bases, leaving 1 base of the junction unmatched. From germline, CDR1 is LNHDA and CDR2 SQIVND (reference sequence). The CDR3 is made up of 13 amino acids. The DNA of the CDR3 is TGTGCCAGTAGTACGGGACAGACCGGGGAGCTGTTTTTT. Amino acid sequence: CASSTGQTGELFF.

V usage is TRBV5-6 and J usage is TRBJ1-2, with a possible D match to TRBD1 (5 bases). This CDR3 comprises 15 residues. In germline, CDR1 is SGHDT, CDR2 YYEEEE. V was trimmed by 5 bases and J by 3 bases, leaving 17 bases between them. CDR3 loop: CASRFLATAHYGYTF. The CDR3 DNA is TGTGCCAGCAGATTCCTGGCGACAGCTCACTATGGCTACACCTTC.

The genes are TRBV27 and TRBJ1-5; 9 bases map to TRBD1. The length of the CDR3 is 14 residues. After removal of 3 bases from V and 4 bases from J, the junction contained 1 base not matched to a gene. CDR1 is MNHEY, CDR2 SMNVEV, per germline (reference sequence). The CDR3 is CASSLTGGNQPQHF. The CDR3 nucleotides are TGTGCCAGCAGTTTGACAGGGGGGAATCAGCCCCAGCATTTT.

V is TRBV4-2 and J is TRBJ2-3, with a weak D call TRBD2 (6 bases). Germline V gene data show CDR1 as LGHNA and CDR2 as YNFKEQ. There are 16 residues in the CDR3. With 0 bases removed from V and 2 bases from J, the gap between germline ends came to 12 bases. The CDR3 loop is CASSQEWRGNTDTQYF. CDR3 bases: TGTGCCAGCAGCCAAGAGTGGCGGGGAAACACAGATACGCAGTATTTT.

The chain employs TRBV6-5 and TRBJ1-1; D may be TRBD1 (6 bases). CDR1 is MNHEY and CDR2 is SVGAGI in the germline V gene. Trimming removed 6 bases at V and 8 bases at J, with 16 bases between. The CDR3 consists of 13 residues. CDR3 sequence: CASRLTGIGEAFF. The CDR3 DNA reads TGTGCCAGCAGATTGACAGGAATCGGAGAAGCTTTCTTT.

This clone has just a few counts. V gene TRBV23-1 combines with J gene TRBJ1-2, with D hard to call. TRBV23-1 is assigned to the ORF class and has an uncertain function. CDR3 size: 17 residues. Trimming removed 2 bases at V and 8 bases at J, with 24 bases between. CDR3 DNA sequence: TGCGCCAGCAGTCAAATCTTCTTGGGTGGCGCGGATAGGGGCTACACCTTC. It specifies CASSQIFLGGADRGYTF.

The chain combines TRBV4-1 with TRBJ2-1; 12 positions match TRBD2. V was clipped by 4 bases and J by 6 bases; unmatched bases: 4. The CDR3 is made up of 15 amino acids. Germline-derived CDR1 and CDR2 are MGHRA and YSYEKL. This CDR3 reads CASSRPLAGGNEQFF. DNA for the CDR3: TGCGCCAGCAGCCGACCACTAGCGGGGGGCAATGAGCAGTTCTTC.

This clone was seen only a few times. The chain combines TRBV6-6 with TRBJ1-4, with D possibly TRBD1 on 6 matching bases. The germline V gene encodes CDR1 MNHNY and CDR2 SVGAGI (reference sequence). The CDR3 is 13 residues long. Trimming removed 5 bases at V and 7 bases at J, with 11 bases between. CDR3 sequence reads: CASSTTGFEKLFF. The CDR3 region has the DNA TGTGCCAGCAGTACAACAGGGTTTGAAAAACTGTTTTTT.